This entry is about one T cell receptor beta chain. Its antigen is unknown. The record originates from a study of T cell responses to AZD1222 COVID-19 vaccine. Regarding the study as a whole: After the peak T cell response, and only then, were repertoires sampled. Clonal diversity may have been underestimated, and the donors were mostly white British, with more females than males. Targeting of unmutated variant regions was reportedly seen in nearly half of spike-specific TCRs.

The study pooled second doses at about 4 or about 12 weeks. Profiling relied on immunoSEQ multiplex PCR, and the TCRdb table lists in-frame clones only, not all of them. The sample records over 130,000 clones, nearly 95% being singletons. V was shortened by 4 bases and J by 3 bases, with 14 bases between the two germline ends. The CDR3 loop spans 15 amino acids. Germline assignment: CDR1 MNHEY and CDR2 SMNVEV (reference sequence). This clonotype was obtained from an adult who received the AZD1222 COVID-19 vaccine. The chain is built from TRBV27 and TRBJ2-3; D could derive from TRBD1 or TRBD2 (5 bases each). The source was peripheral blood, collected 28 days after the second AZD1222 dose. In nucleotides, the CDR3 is TGTGCCAGCAGTTCCCGGGGCGCTTGGACAGATACGCAGTATTTT. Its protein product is CASSSRGAWTDTQYF.